This section outlines one T cell receptor beta chain sequence together with its context. The sample comes from a study of T cell changes during pregnancy in multiple sclerosis. CDR3 size: 16 residues. In germline, CDR1 is MNHNS, CDR2 SASEGT. V was clipped by 4 bases and J by 7 bases, with 20 bases between them. Assay: immunoSEQ multiplex PCR; the TCRdb copy retains only in-frame clones and omits some. The table has about 80,000 clones, approximately 90% seen once. The chain links TRBV6-1 to TRBJ1-5, with D maybe TRBD1 (6 bases). The TCR comes from a female donor with multiple sclerosis, enrolled in a pregnancy study. Here the sequenced sample was peripheral blood, taken before pregnancy. For the CDR3, the DNA is TGTGCCAGCAGTGGACGCTCGGGGGGGGCTGGGCAGCCCCAGCATTTT. Its translation: CASSGRSGGAGQPQHF.